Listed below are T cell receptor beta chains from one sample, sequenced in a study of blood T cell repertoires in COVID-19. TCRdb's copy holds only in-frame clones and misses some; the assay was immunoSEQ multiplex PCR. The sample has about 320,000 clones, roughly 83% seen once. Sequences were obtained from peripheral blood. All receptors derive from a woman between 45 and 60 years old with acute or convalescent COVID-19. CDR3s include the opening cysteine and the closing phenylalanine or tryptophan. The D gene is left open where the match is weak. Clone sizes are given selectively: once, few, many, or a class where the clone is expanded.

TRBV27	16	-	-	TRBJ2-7	TGTGCCAGCATTCACGACATATATCCTATTAATGGGAGGCAGTACTTC	CASIHDIYPINGRQYF
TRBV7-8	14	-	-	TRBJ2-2	TGTGCCAGCAGCTCCGGGACAACCGCCGGGGAGCTGTTTTTT	CASSSGTTAGELFF
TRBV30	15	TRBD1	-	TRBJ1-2	TGTGCCTGGACCCCCCTGACAGGGGGAGTCTATGGCTACACCTTC	CAWTPLTGGVYGYTF
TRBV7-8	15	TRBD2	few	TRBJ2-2	TGTGCCAGCAAGGGACTAGCGGGAGGGGCCGGGGAGCTGTTTTTT	CASKGLAGGAGELFF
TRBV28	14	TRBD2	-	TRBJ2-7	TGTGCCAGCATTCTAAGCGGGAGCTCCTACGAGCAGTACTTC	CASILSGSSYEQYF
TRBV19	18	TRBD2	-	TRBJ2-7	TGTGCCAGTATGGACTTTCGGACTAGCGGGAGCAGTCAGGGCGAGCAGTACTTC	CASMDFRTSGSSQGEQYF
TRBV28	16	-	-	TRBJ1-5	TGTGCCAGCAGTTTAAGGGCAGGGTTTGGCAATCAGCCCCAGCATTTT	CASSLRAGFGNQPQHF
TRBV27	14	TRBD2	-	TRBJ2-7	TGTGCCAGCAGTTTAGGGATAGCGGGAAACGAGCAGTACTTC	CASSLGIAGNEQYF
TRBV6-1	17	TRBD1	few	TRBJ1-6	TGTGCCAGCAGTGAAAAGGGACAGGGGTTTTCCGGGCGGGCCCTCCACTTT	CASSEKGQGFSGRALHF
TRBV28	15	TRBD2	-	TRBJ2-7	TGTGCCAGCAGTTCGCTAGCGGGAGGTTCCTACGAGCAGTACTTC	CASSSLAGGSYEQYF
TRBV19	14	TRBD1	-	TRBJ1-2	TGTGCCAGTAGTATAATGGGACAGAACTATGGCTACACCTTC	CASSIMGQNYGYTF
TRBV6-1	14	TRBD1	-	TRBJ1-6	TGTGCCAGCAGTGAGGACAGGGTTTTAGGAACCCTCCACTTT	CASSEDRVLGTLHF
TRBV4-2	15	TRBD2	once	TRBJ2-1	TGTGCCAGCAGCCGCCTAGCGGGAGCCTACAATGAGCAGTTCTTC	CASSRLAGAYNEQFF
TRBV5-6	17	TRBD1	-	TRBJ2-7	TGTGCCAGCAGCCGAGGACAGGGGGCACTCCCTAGGTACGAGCAGTACTTC	CASSRGQGALPRYEQYF
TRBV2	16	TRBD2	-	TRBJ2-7	TGTGCCAGCAGTGAATTTGAACTAGCGGGCTCCTACGAGCAGTACTTC	CASSEFELAGSYEQYF
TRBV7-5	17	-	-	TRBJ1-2	TGTGTCAGAAGCTTAGAACCCCCGACAGGGCGATGGTATGGCTACACCTTC	CVRSLEPPTGRWYGYTF
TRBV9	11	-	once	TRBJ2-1	TGTGCCAGCAGCTCACTCTATGAGCAGTTCTTC	CASSSLYEQFF
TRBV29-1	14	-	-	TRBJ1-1	TGCAGCGTGCTACTAACTCAGGGTATCACTGAAGCTTTCTTT	CSVLLTQGITEAFF
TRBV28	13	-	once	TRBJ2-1	TGTGCCAGCAGTTTCTCACTAGGACATGAGCAGTTCTTC	CASSFSLGHEQFF
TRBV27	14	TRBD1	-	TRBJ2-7	TGTGCCAGCAGTCAGGGGGTTCTGTCTTGGGAGCAGTACTTC	CASSQGVLSWEQYF
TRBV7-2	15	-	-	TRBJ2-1	TGTGCCAGCAGCTTAACCTTTAGCTCCTACAATGAGCAGTTCTTC	CASSLTFSSYNEQFF
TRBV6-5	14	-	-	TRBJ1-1	TGTGCCAGCAGAATCGGACAGCTGAACACTGAAGCTTTCTTT	CASRIGQLNTEAFF